The present T cell receptor beta chain was sequenced within a study of cytomegalovirus exposure and HLA in healthy donors. Overall study findings and caveats: In vitro, a few CMV-associated chains proved specific for CMV antigens. The study put around 180 TCR beta chains on its list as cytomegalovirus-associated.

Of note for this clone: Its antigen remains unknown.

Generated by immunoSEQ multiplex PCR, the TCRdb table keeps only in-frame clones and is missing some. Of some 72,000 clones in the sample, 90% to 97% were seen once. Germline V gene data show CDR1 as LGHNA and CDR2 as YNFKEQ. Trimming stripped 1 base from V and 5 bases from J, with 20 bases between. The CDR3 spans 17 residues. The sequence derives from a man aged 18 to 29 in good health and CMV-seropositive. This chain joins TRBV4-2 and TRBJ2-5, with D maybe TRBD2 (6 bases). Sequencing input: PBMCs. The CDR3 sequence: CASSQGNSGPTGETQYF. The CDR3 DNA sequence: TGTGCCAGCAGCCAAGGGAATAGCGGCCCCACCGGGGAGACCCAGTACTTC.